This T cell receptor beta chain derives from a study of blood T cell repertoires in COVID-19. Across the whole study: Sources were T cells, B-cell-depleted T cells, or PBMCs; the material itself was cDNA or gDNA.

During active infection, Seattle patients enrolled and were then monitored through disease. CDR1 is SGHRS, CDR2 YFSETQ, per germline. V was clipped by 4 bases and J by 6 bases; unmatched bases: 10. The CDR3 has 15 amino acids. The authors' processing: Using reference gene primer amplification, nucleated cell counts were estimated. The repertoire was sequenced with immunoSEQ multiplex PCR; TCRdb's copy has only in-frame clones and lacks some. V and J calls and clone size follow that table, whereas D and trimming were derived from the DNA. Of 50,000 to 65,000 clones in the sample, more than 70% were seen once.

Sequencing used peripheral blood. This chain links TRBV5-1 with TRBJ2-1; 7 positions match TRBD2. This clonotype was sampled from a man in his 60s with COVID-19, enrolled during active disease. CDR3: CASSRWTSESNEQFF. DNA of the CDR3: TGCGCCAGCAGCCGCTGGACTAGTGAGTCCAATGAGCAGTTCTTC.